Listed below are T cell receptor beta chains from one sample, sequenced in a study of identical twins. MiXCR was run by TCRdb on the 5' RACE reads, yielding one entry per CDR3 protein. The sample has 500,000 to 600,000 distinct CDR3 sequences; roughly a fifth are singletons. Another study also made use of these data, one on T cells expressing NK-cell markers.

Sequencing was done on a sample of CD4+ T cells sorted from blood. Source of these receptors: a woman in her late teens or twenties in good health. Each CDR3 is given with its conserved first and last residue. Fields, in order: CDR3 protein, J gene, V gene.

CASSSQEGRTEAFF,TRBJ1-1,TRBV7-6
CASSLSTGRQETQYF,TRBJ2-5,TRBV7-6
CASRTSGRIGTQYF,TRBJ2-5,TRBV18
CASSYSTNTGELFF,TRBJ2-2,TRBV6-5
CATSRSFGTRQAHEQYF,TRBJ2-7,TRBV15
CASSQDRGFVEQYF,TRBJ2-7,TRBV4-2
CASSPTGNWETQYF,TRBJ2-5,TRBV12-3/TRBV12-4
CASSFSGSSYEQYF,TRBJ2-7,TRBV12-3/TRBV12-4
CSVGATTF,TRBJ1-2,TRBV29-1
CASSTTGETDTQYF,TRBJ2-3,TRBV12-3/TRBV12-4
CASSYRSTDTQYF,TRBJ2-3,TRBV6-6
CASSYTLPGLAGGNYEQYF,TRBJ2-7,TRBV13
CSALRTGKGEQYF,TRBJ2-7,TRBV20-1
CASSLKPTSYNEQFF,TRBJ2-1,TRBV12-3/TRBV12-4
CASSLVLAGSYNEQFF,TRBJ2-1,TRBV5-1